This entry is about one TCR beta chain. The data originate from a study of T cell changes during pregnancy in multiple sclerosis. TCRdb's table, derived via immunoSEQ multiplex PCR, lists solely in-frame clones and lacks some. In the table there are approximately 73,000 clones, around 90% of which are singletons. The CDR3 totals 14 residues. Sequenced here: CD4+ T cells from peripheral blood mononuclear cells, sampled before pregnancy. The chain carries TRBV21-1 and TRBJ2-7; the table's D call TRBD1 went unverified against the DNA. TRBV21-1 is a listed pseudogene. The clonotype was recovered from a female donor with multiple sclerosis, enrolled in a pregnancy study. The CDR3 reads CASSKTQGIYEQYF. CDR3 nucleotide sequence: TGTGCCAGCAGCAAAACCCAGGGGATTTACGAGCAGTACTTC.